The rows below give T cell receptor beta chains drawn from one sample of a study of shared clonotypes between healthy human individuals. Produced via immunoSEQ multiplex PCR; TCRdb's table is partial and in-frame only. The sample yields about 480,000 clones, about three quarters seen once. Sequencing used PBMCs. These receptors all come from a woman in her thirties or forties in good health. Some clones in this sample may be carry-over from other donors' samples. The conserved cysteine and the conserved F or W are not part of the CDR3 here.

CDR3 protein,J gene,V gene
ASSLPGSSDTQY,TRBJ2-3,TRBV5-1
ASSRPAGELF,TRBJ2-2,TRBV27
ATKVAGGGTGELF,TRBJ2-2,TRBV27
ASRLTSGRANEQF,TRBJ2-1,TRBV6-6
SVEYGVISGKQY,TRBJ2-5,TRBV29-1
ASSLPQAEQF,TRBJ2-1,TRBV7-6
SVEVGNLSEAF,TRBJ1-1,TRBV29-1
ASSLGYEQF,TRBJ2-1,TRBV28
ASSLTREGEQF,TRBJ2-1,TRBV7-3
ASNPGQGYEQY,TRBJ2-7,TRBV28
AWRVQGNIGNQPQH,TRBJ1-5,TRBV30
ASSKAGTLYEQY,TRBJ2-7,TRBV18
ASSGQLSNQPQH,TRBJ1-5,TRBV28
ASSWDTNNQPQH,TRBJ1-5,TRBV2
ASRQTGRAF,TRBJ1-1,TRBV6-5
ASSDSRLYQETQY,TRBJ2-5,TRBV6-4
ASSLRGTSNEQF,TRBJ2-1,TRBV5-4
ASSLGQGARETQY,TRBJ2-5,TRBV11-3
ASSSTGYRPDEQF,TRBJ2-1,TRBV19
ASSLDRSYNEQF,TRBJ2-1,TRBV7-9
ASSPSPGEQF,TRBJ2-1,TRBV7-8
AWSFGGRPSYNEQF,TRBJ2-1,TRBV30
ASSKRTLGSGRVSYNEQF,TRBJ2-1,TRBV9
AWSDVGQGVNTEAF,TRBJ1-1,TRBV30
ASSLRTSGLGELF,TRBJ2-2,TRBV7-2
ASSGTGVYGYT,TRBJ1-2,TRBV11-2
AWSVPDRDPRNSPLH,TRBJ1-6,TRBV30
ASTLTGGNYGYT,TRBJ1-2,TRBV6-1
ASSPGQGNQPQH,TRBJ1-5,TRBV18
ASSSPGGSEQY,TRBJ2-7,TRBV28
ASSLGGQGLETQY,TRBJ2-5,TRBV7-9
ASSLEGGIGPATNEKLF,TRBJ1-4,TRBV11-2
ASSPQVDAYEQY,TRBJ2-7,TRBV7-2
SVEGRGLTGELF,TRBJ2-2,TRBV29-1
ASSLARGADTQY,TRBJ2-3,TRBV5-1